These 20 T cell receptor beta chains came from one sample sequenced in a study of blood T cell repertoires in COVID-19. Only in-frame clones appear in the TCRdb table, and some are missing; sequencing was by immunoSEQ multiplex PCR. The sample includes roughly 360,000 clones, over 65% of them seen just once. Input material: peripheral blood. These receptors were obtained from a human donor with acute or convalescent COVID-19. The donor label of this sample is uncertain.

The chain has TRBV5-6 and TRBJ2-1; 12 bases line up with TRBD2. Germline lookup yields CDR1 SGHDT and CDR2 YYEEEE. This CDR3 region has 17 residues. Unmatched junction bases numbered 3, after V lost 1 base and J lost 1 base. The DNA of the CDR3 is TGTGCCAGCAGCTTGCTTACTAGCGGGAGGTCCTACAATGAGCAGTTCTTC. It specifies CASSLLTSGRSYNEQFF.

Note on this clone: Other DNA sequences in this sample translate to the same CDR3. This chain links TRBV18 with TRBJ2-2; TRBD2 aligns across 14 bases. The CDR3 consists of 17 residues. Germline CDR1 reads KGHSH; CDR2 reads LQKENI. The V segment lost 6 bases and the J segment 6 bases; nucleotides outside the gene matches: 9. The CDR3 nucleotides read TGTGCCAGCTCCCCCAGACTAGCGGGAGGGCCCGCCGGGGAGCTGTTTTTT. Protein sequence: CASSPRLAGGPAGELFF.

This clone was recorded a few times. The chain recombines TRBV19 with TRBJ2-1, with 8 bases that match TRBD2. The CDR3 is made up of 17 amino acids. CDR1 and CDR2 from the germline V gene are LNHDA and SQIVND (reference sequence). V lost 6 bases to trimming and J lost 6 bases; unmatched junction nucleotides: 16. The chain's CDR3 is CASRIRASGSLGNEQFF. CDR3 coding DNA: TGTGCCAGTAGGATTAGGGCAAGCGGGAGCCTAGGCAATGAGCAGTTCTTC.

The chain combines TRBV7-9 with TRBJ2-7; possibly TRBD1 for D (6 bases). The CDR3 covers 15 residues. Trimming shortened V by 6 bases and J by 3 bases, and 18 bases separated the two germline ends. The germline V gene has CDR1 SEHNR and CDR2 FQNEAQ (reference sequence). The CDR3 reads CASSWTRGILYEQYF. DNA of the CDR3: TGTGCCAGCAGTTGGACGAGGGGGATTCTCTACGAGCAGTACTTC.

The chain is built from TRBV7-9 and TRBJ2-1; TRBD1 agrees at 9 bases. This CDR3 is built from 15 residues. Germline CDR1 reads SEHNR; CDR2 reads FQNEAQ (reference sequence). The trim removed 7 bases at V and 5 bases at J, leaving 9 bases unmatched. In DNA form, the CDR3 reads TGTGCCAGCACAGAGGCCGGGACAGGGAACAATGAGCAGTTCTTC. It is translated as CASTEAGTGNNEQFF.

The chain carries TRBV5-1 and TRBJ2-1; the match to TRBD2 covers 7 bases. Germline V gene data show CDR1 as SGHRS and CDR2 as YFSETQ. V shed 4 bases and J 6 bases; nucleotides not matched to a gene: 4. The CDR3 has 13 residues. CDR3 sequence reads: CASSGLVSNEQFF. The CDR3 nucleotides read TGCGCCAGCAGCGGACTAGTCTCCAATGAGCAGTTCTTC. The full variable domain, its missing parts supplied by reference TRBV5-1 and TRBJ2-1, is KAGVTQTPRYLIKTRGQQVTLSCSPISGHRSVSWYQQTPGQGLQFLFEYFSETQRNKGNFPGRFSGRQFSNSRSEMNVSTLELGDSALYLCASSGLVSNEQFFGPGTRLTVL.

The V and J genes are TRBV20-1 and TRBJ2-7; 12 bases are a match to TRBD1. Germline CDR1 and CDR2: DFQATT and SNEGSKA (reference sequence). The CDR3 is 15 amino acids. Trimming at V came to 3 bases and at J to 9 bases, leaving 12 bases not matched to a gene. CDR3 sequence reads: CSASVPGQGASRQYF. For the CDR3, the DNA is TGCAGTGCTAGTGTACCGGGACAGGGGGCAAGTAGGCAGTACTTC.

CDR3 amino acids: CASSTGNNSPLHF. CDR3 sequence (DNA): TGTGCCAGCTCAACAGGGAACAATTCACCCCTCCACTTT. This chain connects TRBV18 to TRBJ1-6; perhaps TRBD1 as D (6 bases). Germline V gene data show CDR1 as KGHSH and CDR2 as LQKENI. Deletions cut 5 bases from V and 7 bases from J, with 9 bases between. The CDR3 contains 13 residues.

This clone was seen a handful of times. This chain connects TRBV27 to TRBJ1-2; TRBD1 matches at 8 bases. CDR1 is MNHEY and CDR2 is SMNVEV in the germline V gene (reference sequence). The V segment lost 2 bases and the J segment 2 bases; nucleotides outside the gene matches: 10. The CDR3 length is 17 residues. This CDR3 reads CASSLRVRQGANYGYTF. CDR3 nucleotides: TGTGCCAGCAGTTTAAGGGTTCGGCAGGGGGCAAACTATGGCTACACCTTC.

The chain uses TRBV9 and TRBJ1-5, with TRBD1 matching 7 bases. The CDR3 contains 14 residues. Germline lookup yields CDR1 SGDLS and CDR2 YYNGEE. Trimming at V came to 3 bases and at J to 2 bases, leaving 2 bases not matched to a gene. CDR3 nucleotides: TGTGCCAGCAGCGGGGGGACAGGCAATCAGCCCCAGCATTTT. This encodes CASSGGTGNQPQHF.

This clone was seen a handful of times. Different DNA sequences within this sample yield the same CDR3. The chain employs TRBV3-1 (or the pseudogene TRBV3-2) and TRBJ2-3, with D uncertain. Trimming shortened V by 3 bases and J by 5 bases, and 3 bases separated the two germline ends. CDR3 length: 11 residues. CDR1 and CDR2 (germline): LGHDT, YNNKEL (reference sequence). CDR3 nucleotide sequence: TGTGCCAGCAGCCATCTAGATACGCAGTATTTT. This codes for CASSHLDTQYF.

The V gene is TRBV10-3, the J gene TRBJ2-1; 11 bases match TRBD2. This CDR3 contains 16 residues. The V gene end was trimmed by 0 bases and the J gene end by 7 bases; junction bases not matched to a gene: 5. CDR1 and CDR2 from the germline V gene are ENHRY and SYGVKD. The CDR3 sequence: CAISESGLAGGNEQFF. CDR3 coding DNA: TGTGCCATCAGTGAGTCTGGTCTAGCGGGAGGTAATGAGCAGTTCTTC.

In its sample, this clone was seen a few times. As DNA, the CDR3 is TGTGCCAGCAGTTTACGCGGGCTGAGTTTAGTGACAGGGTCTGAAGCTTTCTTT. It translates to CASSLRGLSLVTGSEAFF. This chain joins TRBV27 and TRBJ1-1, with 7 bases aligning to TRBD1. The CDR3 length is 18 residues. V gave up 2 bases and J gave up 6 bases; unmatched junction bases: 18. Germline lookup yields CDR1 MNHEY and CDR2 SMNVEV (reference sequence).

The chain has TRBV14 and TRBJ2-7, with D perhaps TRBD2 (5 bases). CDR1 SGHDN and CDR2 FVKESK come from the germline V gene. The V end lost 2 bases, the J end lost 0 bases, and 11 bases lay between the germline ends. The length of the CDR3 is 15 residues. CDR3 amino acids: CASSQKRVTSYEQYF. DNA for the CDR3: TGTGCCAGCAGCCAAAAGAGGGTAACCTCCTACGAGCAGTACTTC. Based on the CDR3 plus reference TRBV14 and TRBJ2-7, the full variable domain is EAGVTQFPSHSVIEKGQTVTLRCDPISGHDNLYWYRRVMGKEIKFLLHFVKESKQDESGMPNNRFLAERTGGTYSTLKVQPAELEDSGVYFCASSQKRVTSYEQYFGPGTRLTVT.

The V call is TRBV5-4, the J call TRBJ2-5, with D perhaps TRBD2 (6 bases). Germline values: CDR1 SGHNT, CDR2 YYREEE (reference sequence). The CDR3 has 17 residues. The V gene lost 4 bases and the J gene lost 4 bases, with 23 bases spanning the gap. The DNA for the CDR3 is TGTGCCAGCAGCCCTGAACCGGCCGCGAGGCGGGGAGAGACCCAGTACTTC. It is translated as CASSPEPAARRGETQYF. The full variable domain, with the rest looked up from reference TRBV5-4 and TRBJ2-5, is ETGVTQSPTHLIKTRGQQVTLRCSSQSGHNTVSWYQQALGQGPQFIFQYYREEENGRGNFPPRFSGLQFPNYSSELNVNALELDDSALYLCASSPEPAARRGETQYFGPGTRLLVL.

The chain is built from TRBV2 and TRBJ1-6; 8 bases line up with TRBD1. The germline V gene encodes CDR1 SNHLY and CDR2 FYNNEI. J lost 7 bases, V lost 4 bases, and 6 bases had no gene match. The CDR3 loop spans 15 amino acids. CDR3 residues: CASSVGQGGNSPLHF. CDR3 coding DNA: TGTGCCAGCAGTGTTGGACAGGGTGGCAATTCACCCCTCCACTTT.

This clone was found a few times. The V gene is TRBV6-5, the J gene TRBJ2-1; 13 bases map to TRBD2. CDR1 is MNHEY, CDR2 SVGAGI, per germline. This CDR3 region has 13 residues. V shed 4 bases, J shed 15 bases, and the junction held 6 bases outside the gene matches. The CDR3 here is CASSSGLAGVVFF. DNA for the CDR3: TGTGCCAGCAGTTCTGGACTAGCGGGGGTCGTGTTCTTC.

The rearrangement joins TRBV30 to TRBJ2-7, with TRBD2 matching 8 bases. Germline CDR1 reads GTSNPN; CDR2 reads SVGIG (reference sequence). V lost 1 base and J lost 3; bases outside the gene matches: 5. This CDR3 region has 14 residues. This CDR3 reads CAWSASGLYYEQYF. The CDR3 nucleotides are TGTGCCTGGAGTGCTAGCGGGCTTTACTACGAGCAGTACTTC.

The CDR3 is CASSQGATTYEQYF. In nucleotides, the CDR3 is TGCGCCAGCAGCCAAGGAGCTACGACCTACGAGCAGTACTTC. V is TRBV5-1 and J is TRBJ2-7, with D unresolved. Germline V gives CDR1 SGHRS, CDR2 YFSETQ. Trimming pared 4 bases from V and 2 bases from J, leaving 13 bases between. The CDR3 length is 14 residues.

The rearrangement links TRBV9 to TRBJ2-1; 8 nucleotides match TRBD2. The V gene's germline CDR1 is SGDLS and CDR2 YYNGEE. This CDR3 is built from 20 residues. The V gene end was trimmed by 0 bases and the J gene end by 0 bases; junction bases not matched to a gene: 14. CDR3: CASSVGGRSGTWSSYNEQFF. As DNA, the CDR3 is TGTGCCAGCAGCGTAGGGGGACGTAGCGGGACCTGGAGCTCCTACAATGAGCAGTTCTTC. The full variable domain, rest sourced from reference TRBV9 and TRBJ2-1, is DSGVTQTPKHLITATGQRVTLRCSPRSGDLSVYWYQQSLDQGLQFLIQYYNGEERAKGNILERFSAQQFPDLHSELNLSSLELGDSALYFCASSVGGRSGTWSSYNEQFFGPGTRLTVL.